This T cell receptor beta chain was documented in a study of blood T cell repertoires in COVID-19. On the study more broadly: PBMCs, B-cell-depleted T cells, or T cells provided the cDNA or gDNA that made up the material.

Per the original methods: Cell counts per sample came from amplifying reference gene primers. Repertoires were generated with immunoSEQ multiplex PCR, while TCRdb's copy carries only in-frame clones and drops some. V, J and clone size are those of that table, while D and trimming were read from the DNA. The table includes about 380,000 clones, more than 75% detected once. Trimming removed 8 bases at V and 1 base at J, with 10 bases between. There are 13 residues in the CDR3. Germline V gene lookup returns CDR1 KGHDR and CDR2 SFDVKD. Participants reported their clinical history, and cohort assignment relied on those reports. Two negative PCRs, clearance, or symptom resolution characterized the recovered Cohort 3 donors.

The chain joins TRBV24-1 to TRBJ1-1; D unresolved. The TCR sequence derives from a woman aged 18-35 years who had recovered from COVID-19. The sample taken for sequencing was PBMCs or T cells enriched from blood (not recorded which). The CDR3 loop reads CATNPAANTEAFF. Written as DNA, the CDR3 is TGTGCCACCAACCCAGCGGCGAACACTGAAGCTTTCTTT.